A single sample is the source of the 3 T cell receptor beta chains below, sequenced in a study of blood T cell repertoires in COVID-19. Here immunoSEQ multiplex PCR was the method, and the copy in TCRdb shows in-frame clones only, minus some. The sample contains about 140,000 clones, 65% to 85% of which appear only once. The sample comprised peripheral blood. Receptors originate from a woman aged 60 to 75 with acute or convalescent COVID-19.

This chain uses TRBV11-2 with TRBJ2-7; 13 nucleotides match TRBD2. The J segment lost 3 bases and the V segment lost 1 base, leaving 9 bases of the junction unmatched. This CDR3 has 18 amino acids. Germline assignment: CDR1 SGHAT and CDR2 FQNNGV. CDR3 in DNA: TGTGCCAGCAGCTTAGGCCCCGCCAGACTAGCGGGAGGCTACGAGCAGTACTTC. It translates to CASSLGPARLAGGYEQYF.

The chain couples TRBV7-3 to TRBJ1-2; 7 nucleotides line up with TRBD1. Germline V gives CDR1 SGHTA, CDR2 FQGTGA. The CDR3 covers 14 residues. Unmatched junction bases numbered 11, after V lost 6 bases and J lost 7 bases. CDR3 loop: CASSPNRGPGGYTF. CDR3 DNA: TGTGCCAGCAGTCCCAATAGGGGGCCAGGTGGCTACACCTTC.

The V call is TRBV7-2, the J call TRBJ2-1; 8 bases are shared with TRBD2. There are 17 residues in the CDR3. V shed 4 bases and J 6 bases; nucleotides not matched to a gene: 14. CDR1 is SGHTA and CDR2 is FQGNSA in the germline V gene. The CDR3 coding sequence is TGTGCCAGCAGCTCAGCGCGGCTGACTAGCGCTTTCAATGAGCAGTTCTTC. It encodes CASSSARLTSAFNEQFF.